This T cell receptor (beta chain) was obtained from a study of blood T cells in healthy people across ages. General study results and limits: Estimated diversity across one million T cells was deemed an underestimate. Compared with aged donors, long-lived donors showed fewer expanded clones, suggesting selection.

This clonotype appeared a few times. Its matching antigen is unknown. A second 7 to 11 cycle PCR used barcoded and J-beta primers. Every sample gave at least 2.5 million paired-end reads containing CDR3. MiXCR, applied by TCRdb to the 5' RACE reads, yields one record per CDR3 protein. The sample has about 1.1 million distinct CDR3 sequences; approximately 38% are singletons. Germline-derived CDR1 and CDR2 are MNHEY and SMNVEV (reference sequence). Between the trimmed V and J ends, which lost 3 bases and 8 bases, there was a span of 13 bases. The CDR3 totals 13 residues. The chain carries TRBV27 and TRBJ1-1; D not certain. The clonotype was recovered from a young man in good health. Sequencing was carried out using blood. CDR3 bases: TGTGCCAGCAGTTTCGGAGTCTCCGCCGAAGCTTTCTTT. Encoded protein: CASSFGVSAEAFF.